One sample yielded the 19 T cell receptor beta chains listed below, sequenced in a study of T cells in Graves' hyperthyroidism and ophthalmopathy. TCR beta CDR3 sequences were amplified from RNA transcripts. The HTBI primer set drove a first-round RT-PCR of the TCR CDR3. One entry per CDR3 protein, called by TCRdb with MiXCR from the multiplex PCR reads. The sample carries around 580,000 distinct CDR3 sequences, around 15% recorded once. The specimen sequenced was blood. The receptor set was obtained from a woman between 18 and 30 years old with Graves' hyperthyroidism.

The chain couples TRBV7-2 to TRBJ1-2; 8 bases map to TRBD1. The CDR3 has 16 amino acids. V gave up 3 bases and J gave up 3 bases; unmatched junction bases: 9. Looked up from germline, CDR1 is SGHTA and CDR2 is FQGNSA. The CDR3 sequence: CASSFRQGSGYYGYTF. The CDR3 DNA is TGTGCCAGCAGCTTTAGACAGGGGAGTGGATACTATGGCTACACCTTC.

The CDR3 loop reads CASRQTDGYGYTF. The CDR3 DNA sequence: TGTGCCAGCAGACAGACAGACGGCTATGGCTACACCTTC. V gene TRBV6-1 combines with J gene TRBJ1-2, with a tentative D call TRBD1 (5 bases). The V and J ends lost 6 bases and 4 bases respectively, with 12 bases between them. From germline, CDR1 is MNHNS and CDR2 SASEGT. The CDR3 loop spans 13 amino acids.

In its sample, this clonotype was seen many times. The chain employs TRBV2 and TRBJ2-4; possible D gene TRBD2, 5 bases. From germline, CDR1 is SNHLY and CDR2 FYNNEI. The CDR3 is 15 residues long. With 5 bases removed from V and 0 bases from J, the gap between germline ends came to 11 bases. CDR3 coding DNA: TGTGCCAGCAGTCGCACTAGTTCAGCCAAAAACATTCAGTACTTC. Amino acids: CASSRTSSAKNIQYF.

V and J are TRBV24-1 and TRBJ2-5, with no clear D. This CDR3 region has 13 residues. Trimming removed 5 bases at V and 2 bases at J, with 8 bases between. Germline CDR1 KGHDR, CDR2 SFDVKD. The CDR3 DNA sequence: TGTGCCACCAGTGTACCGGTTCAAGAGACCCAGTACTTC. Translated: CATSVPVQETQYF.

This chain connects TRBV6-5 to TRBJ2-1, with unresolved D. Trimming took 2 bases from V and 8 from J, leaving 7 bases between them. The CDR3 is 12 amino acids. Germline V lookup: CDR1 MNHEY, CDR2 SVGAGI. The CDR3 region is CASSYLRDEQFF. The DNA of the CDR3 is TGTGCCAGCAGTTACCTTCGGGATGAGCAGTTCTTC.

The CDR3 sequence: CAWKRAAETQYF. CDR3 DNA: TGTGCCTGGAAACGGGCAGCAGAGACCCAGTACTTC. This chain links TRBV30 with TRBJ2-5; D remains unclear. The CDR3 consists of 12 residues. From germline, CDR1 is GTSNPN and CDR2 SVGIG (reference sequence). V lost 4 bases and J lost 4, with 10 bases in between. Full variable domain (rest looked up from reference TRBV30 and TRBJ2-5): SQTIHQWPATLVQPVGSPLSLECTVEGTSNPNLYWYRQAAGRGLQLLFYSVGIGQISSEVPQNLSASRPQDRQFILSSKKLLLSDSGFYLCAWKRAAETQYFGPGTRLLVL.

The chain joins TRBV12-3 or TRBV12-4 to TRBJ2-1, with D maybe TRBD2 (7 bases). Trimming shortened V by 3 bases and J by 11 bases, and 14 bases separated the two germline ends. This CDR3 comprises 13 residues. This CDR3 reads CASSFRGAHQQFF. CDR3 sequence (DNA): TGTGCCAGCAGTTTTCGGGGGGCGCATCAGCAGTTCTTC.

This clonotype was seen at least ten times. J is TRBJ1-6 and V is TRBV27, with a tentative D call TRBD1 (6 bases). Germline assignment: CDR1 MNHEY and CDR2 SMNVEV (reference sequence). With 1 base removed from V and 9 bases from J, the gap between germline ends came to 10 bases. This CDR3 is 14 amino acids long. Written as DNA, the CDR3 is TGTGCCAGCAGTTTATACAGGGACGGTTCACCCCTCCACTTT. Its protein is CASSLYRDGSPLHF.

This rearrangement joins TRBV20-1 to TRBJ2-7, with D hard to call. Germline V gives CDR1 DFQATT, CDR2 SNEGSKA (reference sequence). The CDR3 is 12 amino acids. The V end lost 0 bases, the J end lost 6 bases, and 9 bases lay between the germline ends. The CDR3 DNA reads TGCAGTGCTAGAGATAGGAGAGGCGAGCAGTACTTC. Its protein is CSARDRRGEQYF.

This clonotype has only a few counts. CDR3 nucleotides: TGTGCCAGCAGTGAGGAAGGGGCCAATTCACCCCTCCACTTT. It codes for CASSEEGANSPLHF. This chain connects TRBV2 to TRBJ1-6, with D tentatively TRBD1 (5 bases). Trimming cost V 3 bases and J 7 bases, with 10 bases left between them. From germline, CDR1 is SNHLY and CDR2 FYNNEI. The CDR3 sequence is 14 residues long. Full variable domain (rest looked up from reference TRBV2 and TRBJ1-6): EPEVTQTPSHQVTQMGQEVILRCVPISNHLYFYWYRQILGQKVEFLVSFYNNEISEKSEIFDDQFSVERPDGSNFTLKIRSTKLEDSAMYFCASSEEGANSPLHFGNGTRLTVT.

V gene TRBV5-1 combines with J gene TRBJ1-6; maybe TRBD1 (5 bases). The CDR3 consists of 16 residues. The germline V gene has CDR1 SGHRS and CDR2 YFSETQ. The V end lost 0 bases, the J end lost 9 bases, and 16 bases lay between the germline ends. The CDR3 sequence is CASSLAGRVASSPLHF. For the CDR3, the DNA is TGCGCCAGCAGCTTGGCCGGCAGGGTCGCGTCTTCACCCCTCCACTTT.

V gene TRBV6-5 combines with J gene TRBJ2-1; TRBD1 matches at 7 bases. V shed 0 bases, J shed 6 bases, and the junction held 5 bases outside the gene matches. Germline loops: CDR1 MNHEY, CDR2 SVGAGI. The CDR3 length is 15 residues. The CDR3 here is CASSYSGGAFNEQFF. As DNA, the CDR3 is TGTGCCAGCAGTTACTCAGGGGGCGCATTCAATGAGCAGTTCTTC.

This clonotype was found a few times. This chain joins TRBV6-5 and TRBJ2-2, with 10 bases matching TRBD1. Germline-derived CDR1 and CDR2 are MNHEY and SVGAGI. The J segment lost 3 bases and the V segment lost 2 bases, leaving 6 bases of the junction unmatched. The CDR3 sequence is 17 residues long. CDR3 DNA sequence: TGTGCCAGCAGTTACCCTCCGGGACAGGGGTACACCGGGGAGCTGTTTTTT. This encodes CASSYPPGQGYTGELFF.

A few counts support this clonotype. The chain joins TRBV4-3 to TRBJ2-1; TRBD2 matches at 8 bases. Unmatched junction bases numbered 5, after V lost 0 bases and J lost 4 bases. Germline CDR1 is LGHNA and CDR2 is YSLEER. This CDR3 comprises 16 residues. CDR3 coding DNA: TGCGCCAGCAGCCAAGATGCGGGGGGCGCGTACAATGAGCAGTTCTTC. As protein: CASSQDAGGAYNEQFF.

The chain is built from TRBV7-9 and TRBJ2-3, with a tentative D call TRBD2 (6 bases). Looked up from germline, CDR1 is SEHNR and CDR2 is FQNEAQ (reference sequence). There are 15 residues in the CDR3. Trimming took 2 bases from V and 2 from J, leaving 11 bases between them. The CDR3 loop is CASSLKIADTDTQYF. Here the CDR3 DNA reads TGTGCCAGCAGCTTAAAGATAGCGGACACAGATACGCAGTATTTT.

This clonotype was seen a few times. The rearrangement links TRBV20-1 to TRBJ2-6, with TRBD1 matching over 10 bases. The CDR3 contains 17 residues. J was trimmed by 3 bases and V by 4 bases; bases with no gene match: 9. Germline V gene data show CDR1 as DFQATT and CDR2 as SNEGSKA (reference sequence). The CDR3 DNA reads TGCAGTGCTAACGGGGACAGGGGAAGGAATGGGGCCAACGTCCTGACTTTC. Translation: CSANGDRGRNGANVLTF.

The genes are TRBV19 and TRBJ2-7; D is unclear. The length of the CDR3 is 15 residues. The V gene's germline CDR1 is LNHDA and CDR2 SQIVND (reference sequence). Deletions cut 1 base from V and 1 base from J, with 11 bases between. CDR3 DNA sequence: TGTGCCAGTAGTATAGGAGGTGCCGTGTCCTACGAGCAGTACTTC. Its translation: CASSIGGAVSYEQYF.

In its sample, this clonotype was seen a few times. This chain joins TRBV7-2 and TRBJ1-1, with TRBD1 as a possible D gene (5 bases). Germline CDR1 is SGHTA and CDR2 is FQGNSA. Trimming pared 6 bases from V and 0 bases from J, leaving 17 bases between. The CDR3 is 16 residues long. For the CDR3, the DNA is TGTGCCAGCAGATCGAAGGGGATCGCAATGAACACTGAAGCTTTCTTT. It translates to CASRSKGIAMNTEAFF. Filled out from reference TRBV7-2 and TRBJ1-1, the complete variable domain reads GAGVSQSPSNKVTEKGKDVELRCDPISGHTALYWYRQSLGQGLEFLIYFQGNSAPDKSGLPSDRFSAERTGGSVSTLTIQRTQQEDSAVYLCASRSKGIAMNTEAFFGQGTRLTVV.

This clonotype has a count of ten or more. The chain is built from TRBV11-2 and TRBJ2-7, with TRBD1 identical over 9 bases. V shed 4 bases, J shed 11 bases, and the junction held 9 bases outside the gene matches. The CDR3 runs 13 residues. CDR1 is SGHAT and CDR2 is FQNNGV in the germline V gene. The CDR3 reads CASSYRRQGEEYF. The DNA for the CDR3 is TGTGCCAGCAGCTATAGACGACAGGGGGAGGAGTACTTC.